Listed below are T cell receptor beta chains from one sample, sequenced in a study of blood T cell repertoires in COVID-19. Produced via immunoSEQ multiplex PCR; TCRdb's table is partial and in-frame only. This table has approximately 100,000 clones, over 70% appearing once. The sequencing sample was made of peripheral blood. These receptors were obtained from a human donor with acute or convalescent COVID-19. The donor label of this sample is uncertain. CDR3s include the opening cysteine and the closing phenylalanine or tryptophan. The D gene is left open where the match is weak. For some rows the clone size is stated as once, few or many, or as a class when expanded; others skip it.

j_call clone_size d_call v_call cdr3_aa cdr3_nt
TRBJ2-1 NA NA TRBV5-1 CASSLVQGVRNEQFF TGCGCCAGCAGCTTGGTCCAGGGTGTTCGGAATGAGCAGTTCTTC
TRBJ1-1 NA NA TRBV2 CATRTEGDTEAFF TGTGCCACCCGGACAGAAGGGGACACTGAAGCTTTCTTT
TRBJ2-5 NA NA TRBV19 CASSIPRETQYF TGTGCCAGTAGTATCCCTAGGGAGACCCAGTACTTC
TRBJ1-5 NA NA TRBV6-1 CASSDQGWNQPQHF TGTGCCAGCAGTGATCAGGGCTGGAATCAGCCCCAGCATTTT
TRBJ1-1 NA TRBD1 TRBV13 CASSDSLGQGGGIVRTEAFF TGTGCCAGCAGCGATTCTTTGGGACAGGGAGGAGGTATTGTACGCACTGAAGCTTTCTTT
TRBJ2-1 NA NA TRBV29-1 CSVEGRDSSYNEQFF TGCAGCGTTGAGGGGCGAGACAGCTCCTACAATGAGCAGTTCTTC
TRBJ1-2 NA NA TRBV6-5 CASSPTGNYGYTF TGTGCCAGCAGCCCAACAGGGAACTATGGCTACACCTTC
TRBJ1-4 NA NA TRBV6-2/TRBV6-3 CASSSRGESGTKGEKLFF TGTGCCAGCAGTTCTCGGGGAGAGTCGGGCACGAAGGGAGAAAAACTGTTTTTT
TRBJ2-7 NA TRBD2 TRBV6-6 CASSLHSTSGGANSYEQYF TGTGCCAGCAGTCTCCACTCGACTAGCGGGGGGGCCAATTCCTACGAGCAGTACTTC
TRBJ1-2 NA NA TRBV15 CATSREGRQSYGYTF TGTGCCACCAGCAGAGAGGGAAGACAGTCCTATGGCTACACCTTC
TRBJ1-2 NA NA TRBV7-9 CASSLASGERGYTF TGTGCCAGCAGCTTAGCAAGCGGGGAAAGAGGCTACACCTTC
TRBJ2-1 NA NA TRBV30 CAWSVLPSPEQFF TGTGCCTGGAGTGTACTCCCTTCTCCTGAGCAGTTCTTC
TRBJ2-2 NA TRBD1 TRBV7-9 CASSLGYRGANTGELFF TGTGCCAGCAGCTTAGGCTACAGGGGCGCGAACACCGGGGAGCTGTTTTTT
TRBJ1-5 NA TRBD1 TRBV6-5 CASGPAGQGGQPQHF TGTGCCAGCGGTCCAGCGGGACAGGGCGGCCAGCCCCAGCATTTT
TRBJ2-2 NA TRBD1 TRBV7-8 CASSFWTGGTGELFF TGTGCCAGCAGCTTCTGGACAGGGGGTACCGGGGAGCTGTTTTTT
TRBJ2-3 NA NA TRBV29-1 CSVDPHSRRTDTQYF TGCAGCGTTGACCCCCATTCGAGGCGCACAGATACGCAGTATTTT
TRBJ2-3 NA NA TRBV30 CAWSVLESTQYF TGTGCCTGGAGTGTACTCGAGAGCACGCAGTATTTT
TRBJ2-3 NA NA TRBV5-1 CASSLEWTATDTQYF TGCGCCAGCAGCTTGGAGTGGACTGCCACAGATACGCAGTATTTT
TRBJ2-5 NA TRBD1 TRBV3-1/TRBV3-2 CASSQLDRGETQYF TGTGCCAGCAGCCAACTGGACAGGGGGGAGACCCAGTACTTC
TRBJ2-5 NA TRBD2 TRBV24-1 CATSDLSLAGKETQYF TGTGCCACCAGTGATTTGTCGCTAGCGGGGAAAGAGACCCAGTACTTC
TRBJ2-3 NA NA TRBV5-1 CASKVSRLSTDTQYF TGCGCCAGCAAAGTGTCCCGACTCAGCACAGATACGCAGTATTTT
TRBJ2-5 NA TRBD2 TRBV3-1/TRBV3-2 CASSNGLSGGAETQYF TGTGCCAGCAGCAACGGACTTAGCGGGGGGGCAGAGACCCAGTACTTC
TRBJ1-3 once NA TRBV5-1 CASSLGGGNTIYF TGCGCCAGCAGCTTGGGAGGGGGAAACACCATATATTTT
TRBJ1-5 NA NA TRBV4-2 CASSGQMNQPQHF TGTGCCAGCAGCGGACAGATGAATCAGCCCCAGCATTTT
TRBJ1-2 NA NA TRBV5-1 CASSLKGEDYGYTF TGCGCCAGCAGCTTGAAAGGGGAGGACTATGGCTACACCTTC
TRBJ2-1 NA TRBD1 TRBV7-9 CASSSKTGETSEQFF TGTGCCAGCAGCTCAAAAACAGGGGAGACAAGTGAGCAGTTCTTC
TRBJ2-7 NA NA TRBV2 CASSVRGEQYF TGTGCCAGCAGTGTTCGGGGCGAGCAGTACTTC
TRBJ2-3 NA TRBD2 TRBV2 CASSSTSGGFTDTQYF TGTGCCAGCAGTTCGACTAGCGGGGGTTTCACAGATACGCAGTATTTT
TRBJ2-1 NA NA TRBV7-9 CASSSLAGRGEQFF TGTGCCAGCAGCTCTCTGGCAGGGCGGGGTGAGCAGTTCTTC
TRBJ2-5 NA NA TRBV5-5 CASSRLSGGYQETQYF TGTGCCAGCAGCCGGCTCAGTGGGGGGTACCAAGAGACCCAGTACTTC